The TCR beta chain under discussion was sequenced for a study of neoadjuvant anti-PD-1 for oral cavity cancer. Time point in this sample: after neoadjuvant nivolumab, at surgical resection. The data were produced by immunoSEQ multiplex PCR, yet TCRdb's version contains in-frame clones alone and is incomplete. The sample has about 9,600 clones; about 60% are singletons. This clonotype was sampled from a person aged 35-80 years with oral cavity squamous cell carcinoma. The source was PBMCs, collected after nivolumab (anti-PD-1) treatment.

The CDR3 loop reads CASSPGGTGGLYEQYF. The DNA for the CDR3 is TGTGCCAGCAGCCCTGGGGGGACAGGTGGGCTCTACGAGCAGTACTTC. The chain is built from TRBV11-2 and TRBJ2-7; 8 positions match TRBD1. Trimming took 5 bases from V and 3 from J; bases not matched to a gene: 12. Germline assignment: CDR1 SGHAT and CDR2 FQNNGV. The CDR3 runs 16 residues.